These 6 T cell receptor beta chains came from one sample sequenced in a study of cytomegalovirus exposure and HLA in healthy donors. PCR was performed using 60 Vbeta and 13 Jbeta primers. This table comes from immunoSEQ multiplex PCR, and its TCRdb copy is limited to in-frame clones, with some not included. The data contain 100,000 to 150,000 clones, about 8.6% of them singletons. The sample comprised PBMCs. All receptors come from a middle-aged woman in good health and CMV-seropositive.

The CDR3 protein is CASSVMNEQFF. CDR3 in DNA: TGTGCCAGCAGCGTTATGAATGAGCAGTTCTTC. The gene calls are TRBV5-4 and TRBJ2-1; D unclear. The CDR3 has 11 amino acids. Between the trimmed V and J ends, which lost 4 bases and 7 bases, there was a span of 6 bases. CDR1 and CDR2 (germline): SGHNT, YYREEE (reference sequence).

This clone appeared a few times. The CDR3: CASSPRTEETQYF. In nucleotides, the CDR3 is TGTGCCAGTAGTCCGCGGACAGAAGAGACCCAGTACTTC. The V and J genes are TRBV19 and TRBJ2-5, with a possible D match to TRBD1 (6 bases). From germline, CDR1 is LNHDA and CDR2 SQIVND (reference sequence). V was trimmed by 5 bases and J by 3 bases, leaving 10 bases between them. There are 13 residues in the CDR3.

A few counts support this clone. The genes are TRBV30 and TRBJ2-4, with D unclear. V was cut by 0 bases and J by 8 bases, with 14 bases left in between. The V gene's germline CDR1 is GTSNPN and CDR2 SVGIG (reference sequence). This CDR3 spans 14 amino acids. The CDR3 sequence: CAWSVPRIGYIQYF. In nucleotides, the CDR3 is TGTGCCTGGAGTGTACCCAGGATCGGCTACATTCAGTACTTC.

This clone was counted a few times. This chain uses TRBV6-1 with TRBJ2-7; 11 bases map to TRBD1. Looked up from germline, CDR1 is MNHNS and CDR2 is SASEGT. Trimming at V came to 2 bases and at J to 3 bases, leaving 3 bases not matched to a gene. This CDR3 has 15 amino acids. DNA for the CDR3: TGTGCCAGCAGTGAACAGGGGACAGGGGGCTACGAGCAGTACTTC. Encoded protein: CASSEQGTGGYEQYF.

This clone showed up just a few times. The chain carries TRBV6-6 and TRBJ1-2; 9 positions match TRBD1. The V and J ends lost 2 bases and 4 bases, in that order; junction bases with no gene match: 8. This CDR3 is 16 amino acids long. Germline CDR1 reads MNHNY; CDR2 reads SVGAGI (reference sequence). The CDR3, as DNA: TGTGCCAGCAGTTACAGCGGGACAGGGCATGCCTATGGCTACACCTTC. Its translation is CASSYSGTGHAYGYTF.

This chain joins TRBV29-1 and TRBJ1-6; D may be TRBD1 (5 bases). Trimming stripped 7 bases from V and 10 bases from J, with 17 bases between. Germline assignment: CDR1 SQVTM and CDR2 ANQGSEA. The CDR3 has 13 amino acids. The CDR3 loop reads CSARAGMGSPLHF. CDR3 nucleotides: TGCAGCGCTCGGGCAGGGATGGGGTCACCCCTCCACTTT.